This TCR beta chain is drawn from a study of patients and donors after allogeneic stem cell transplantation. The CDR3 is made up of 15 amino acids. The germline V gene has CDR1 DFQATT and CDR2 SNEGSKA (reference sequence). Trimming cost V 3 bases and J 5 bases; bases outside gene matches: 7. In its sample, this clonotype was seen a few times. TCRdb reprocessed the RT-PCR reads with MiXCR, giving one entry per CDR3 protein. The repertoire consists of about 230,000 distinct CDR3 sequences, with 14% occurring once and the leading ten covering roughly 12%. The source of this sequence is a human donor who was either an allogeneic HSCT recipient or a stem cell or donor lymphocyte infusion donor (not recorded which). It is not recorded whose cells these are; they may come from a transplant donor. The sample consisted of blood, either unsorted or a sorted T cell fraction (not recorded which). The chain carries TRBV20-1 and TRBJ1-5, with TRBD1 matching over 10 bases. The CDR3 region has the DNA TGCAGTGCTAGGACCGGGACAGGGGAACATCAGCCCCAGCATTTT. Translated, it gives CSARTGTGEHQPQHF.